Sequencing of this T cell receptor beta chain was carried out in a study of response to subunit inactivated influenza vaccine (dated by TCRdb to 2016 to 2019). With regard to the full study: To follow how T cells responded to a trivalent subunit inactivated influenza vaccine, the researchers relied on deep quantitative profiling of the T cell receptor repertoire.

Interpreted using the paper, the time point label stands for: 45 days after influenza vaccine administration. The full study reports these points: It was suggested by the authors that each seasonal influenza vaccination may recruit only a limited number of new T cells.

The library was produced with RT-PCR. Sequencing took place on an Illumina HiSeq 2500. TCRdb reran the public reads through fastp at Q25 and MiXCR, keeping productive beta chains. CDR3 protein duplicates are merged, each entry listing the most common genes and DNA. Across this sample there are fewer than 650,000 distinct CDR3 sequences, with roughly 13% seen only once. In total, the top ten clones hold approximately 14% of the sample. The CDR3 spans 17 residues, from the cysteine through the phenylalanine. Only the CDR3 part of the read is kept: 51 bases, read in frame from the first base. CDR1 SSHAT and CDR2 FNYEAQ were looked up in the germline V gene (reference sequence). There are a few counts of this clonotype. Its binding antigen is unknown. At one end the junction does not follow the germline gene, possibly because of a read error.

The sequencing used PBMCs from blood, collected more than 35 days after vaccination. The clonotype originates from a man aged 50-59 years who received an inactivated influenza vaccine. Donor details come from another sample of the same person, matched by shared clones. Recombination connected TRBV7-7 to TRBJ1-5; D gene: possibly TRBD1, on 6 matching bases. The CDR3 corresponds to CASSLAQRGLSNQPQHF. In nucleotide form, the sequence is TGTGCTAGCAGCTTAGCGCAGCGGGGGCTGAGCAATCAGCCCCAGCATTTT.